Listed below are T cell receptor beta chains from one sample, sequenced in a study of shared clonotypes between healthy human individuals. Here immunoSEQ multiplex PCR was the method, and the copy in TCRdb shows in-frame clones only, minus some. In the table there are 90,000 to 150,000 clones, around 68% of which are singletons. Sequencing was done on a sample of memory CD8+ T cells sorted from blood. These receptors originate from a woman aged 25 to 39 in good health. The CDR3 runs from the conserved cysteine through the conserved F or W. The D gene is left open where the match is weak. Some rows have no size entry. The others give once, few or many, or a class for an expanded clone.

size: few; J: TRBJ2-5; D: TRBD2; V: TRBV19; DNA: TGTGCCAGTAGTGCCGGGACTAGCGGGAGCGAGACCCAGTACTTC; CDR3: CASSAGTSGSETQYF
size: few; J: TRBJ2-2; D: .; V: TRBV5-1; DNA: TGCGCCAGCAGCTTGGAACCACCCGGTGGTAGCGGAAACACCGGGGAGCTGTTTTTT; CDR3: CASSLEPPGGSGNTGELFF
size: .; J: TRBJ2-7; D: TRBD1; V: TRBV2; DNA: TGTGCCAGCAGGTTGCCGGGACAGCCTGGGGAGCAGTACTTC; CDR3: CASRLPGQPGEQYF
size: many; J: TRBJ2-1; D: TRBD2; V: TRBV27; DNA: TGTGCCAGCAGCCAGACTAGCGGTTCCTACAATGAGCAGTTCTTC; CDR3: CASSQTSGSYNEQFF
size: few; J: TRBJ1-3; D: .; V: TRBV5-1; DNA: TGCGCCAGCAGCTTGGGTACAGCAGGAAACACCATATATTTT; CDR3: CASSLGTAGNTIYF
size: .; J: TRBJ2-1; D: .; V: TRBV5-1; DNA: TGCGCCAGCAGCTTGTACGGGGACCATGAGCAGTTCTTC; CDR3: CASSLYGDHEQFF
size: .; J: TRBJ2-1; D: .; V: TRBV30; DNA: TGTGCCTGGAGTGTACAGGGTGGGCTGGGGCAGTTCTTC; CDR3: CAWSVQGGLGQFF
size: .; J: TRBJ2-3; D: .; V: TRBV30; DNA: TGTGCCTGGAGGACGCAGAGTGCCGCTAGCACAGATACGCAGTATTTT; CDR3: CAWRTQSAASTDTQYF
size: few; J: TRBJ1-1; D: TRBD1; V: TRBV7-9; DNA: TGTGCCAGCAGACTTACAGGGGGGAACACTGAAGCTTTCTTT; CDR3: CASRLTGGNTEAFF
size: few; J: TRBJ2-7; D: .; V: TRBV6-4; DNA: TGTGCCAGCAGTGATAGGGTGGGCGGAGCATACGAGCAGTACTTC; CDR3: CASSDRVGGAYEQYF
size: .; J: TRBJ2-1; D: .; V: TRBV7-9; DNA: TGTGCCAGCAGCTTAAAGTCCCTGGGCCACAATGAGCAGTTCTTC; CDR3: CASSLKSLGHNEQFF
size: .; J: TRBJ2-7; D: TRBD2; V: TRBV7-8; DNA: TGTGCCAGCAGCCAAGATCAACTAGCGGGAGGGCGGGAGCAGTACTTC; CDR3: CASSQDQLAGGREQYF
size: few; J: TRBJ2-7; D: TRBD2; V: TRBV27; DNA: TGTGCCAGCAAACCGGGACTAGCGGGACAGAACGAGCAGTACTTC; CDR3: CASKPGLAGQNEQYF
size: once; J: TRBJ2-4; D: .; V: TRBV19; DNA: TGTGCCAGTAGTGTAACCCCGTACATTCAGTACTTC; CDR3: CASSVTPYIQYF
size: .; J: TRBJ2-1; D: .; V: TRBV5-1; DNA: TGCGCCAGCAGTCAGGAGTTCGGGTTTAATGAGCAGTTCTTC; CDR3: CASSQEFGFNEQFF
size: .; J: TRBJ2-7; D: TRBD1; V: TRBV2; DNA: TGTGCCAGCAGCTTACAGGGGACCTATGGTCGCGAGCAGTACTTC; CDR3: CASSLQGTYGREQYF
size: .; J: TRBJ2-3; D: .; V: TRBV2; DNA: TGTGCCAGCAGTGAGGGCTCGTATCTAGAGGGGGGCACAGATACGCAGTATTTT; CDR3: CASSEGSYLEGGTDTQYF
size: .; J: TRBJ2-7; D: TRBD1; V: TRBV28; DNA: TGTGCCAGCAGTCAAAACCCCAGCCCCGGGACAGGGAAGAGGTACGAGCAGTACTTC; CDR3: CASSQNPSPGTGKRYEQYF
size: once; J: TRBJ2-1; D: .; V: TRBV7-8; DNA: TGTGCCAGCAGCTGGGGCGAAGGGGACTCCTACAATGAGCAGTTCTTC; CDR3: CASSWGEGDSYNEQFF
size: .; J: TRBJ2-7; D: .; V: TRBV11-2; DNA: TGTGCCAGCAGCTTGGGGGTACCCTACTACGAGCAGTACTTC; CDR3: CASSLGVPYYEQYF
size: .; J: TRBJ1-1; D: TRBD1; V: TRBV6-5; DNA: TGTGCCAGCAGTCTTGGTCAGGGGGGTACTGAAGCTTTCTTT; CDR3: CASSLGQGGTEAFF
size: .; J: TRBJ1-2; D: .; V: TRBV19; DNA: TGTGCCAGTAGTATACACGGACTGAACTATGGCTACACCTTC; CDR3: CASSIHGLNYGYTF
size: few; J: TRBJ2-7; D: .; V: TRBV4-2; DNA: TGTGCCAGCAGCCAAGAATATGTGGAGTCCTACGAGCAGTACTTC; CDR3: CASSQEYVESYEQYF
size: few; J: TRBJ1-2; D: TRBD1; V: TRBV5-4; DNA: TGTGCCAGCAGCGGGGACAGGGGGCGCTATGGCTACACCTTC; CDR3: CASSGDRGRYGYTF
size: .; J: TRBJ1-5; D: .; V: TRBV6-4; DNA: TGTGCCAGTAAAAGGGGGGCCAATCAGCCCCAGCATTTT; CDR3: CASKRGANQPQHF
size: .; J: TRBJ1-5; D: .; V: TRBV6-1; DNA: TGTGCCAGCAGTGAAGTTTGGGGTAGTCAGCCCCAGCATTTT; CDR3: CASSEVWGSQPQHF
size: few; J: TRBJ2-1; D: .; V: TRBV4-2; DNA: TGTGCCAGCAGCCAAGATACGGGGGAGCCCTACAATGAGCAGTTCTTC; CDR3: CASSQDTGEPYNEQFF
size: .; J: TRBJ2-7; D: .; V: TRBV27; DNA: TGTGCCAGCAGTTTAGCGGGCCTTACCTACGAGCAGTACTTC; CDR3: CASSLAGLTYEQYF
size: .; J: TRBJ1-1; D: .; V: TRBV27; DNA: TGTGCCAGCAGTCCCCGACAGGAGAGGGGGGACACTGAAGCTTTCTTT; CDR3: CASSPRQERGDTEAFF
size: .; J: TRBJ1-2; D: TRBD1; V: TRBV6-6; DNA: TGTGCCAGCAGCCGACAGGGAAAGGATGGCTACACCTTC; CDR3: CASSRQGKDGYTF
size: .; J: TRBJ1-3; D: .; V: TRBV19; DNA: TGTGCCAGTAGTCCGTTGACCGATGAGAGCTCTGGAAACACCATATATTTT; CDR3: CASSPLTDESSGNTIYF
size: .; J: TRBJ2-3; D: .; V: TRBV6-4; DNA: TGTGCCAGCAGTGATGGGCGGGACGGCACAGATACGCAGTATTTT; CDR3: CASSDGRDGTDTQYF
size: many; J: TRBJ2-1; D: TRBD1; V: TRBV28; DNA: TGTGCCAGCAGTCCCCCCAGGGACAGTTACAATGAGCAGTTCTTC; CDR3: CASSPPRDSYNEQFF
size: .; J: TRBJ2-1; D: TRBD2; V: TRBV19; DNA: TGTGCCAGTAGCAGATATAGCGGGAGGGCCAATGAGCAGTTCTTC; CDR3: CASSRYSGRANEQFF
size: .; J: TRBJ1-1; D: .; V: TRBV5-1; DNA: TGCGCCAGCAGTACACAGGGCATGAACACTGAAGCTTTCTTT; CDR3: CASSTQGMNTEAFF
size: few; J: TRBJ2-7; D: TRBD2; V: TRBV30; DNA: TGTGCCTGGAGTGTTGGGTCAGCGGGAGTCGTCGAGCAGTACTTC; CDR3: CAWSVGSAGVVEQYF
size: .; J: TRBJ2-7; D: .; V: TRBV7-6; DNA: TGTGCCAGCAGCGCTAGCGCGTACGAGCAGTACTTC; CDR3: CASSASAYEQYF
size: .; J: TRBJ2-6; D: .; V: TRBV10-3; DNA: TGTGCCATCAGGGGTGGGGACTCTGGGGCCAACGTCCTGACTTTC; CDR3: CAIRGGDSGANVLTF
size: .; J: TRBJ1-2; D: .; V: TRBV4-1; DNA: TGCGCCAGCAGCCAAGTCCCCGACATCGCGAACTATGGCTACACCTTC; CDR3: CASSQVPDIANYGYTF
size: .; J: TRBJ2-1; D: TRBD2; V: TRBV6-5; DNA: TGTGCCAGCAGTCAGGGTAGCGGGGCCTACAATGAGCAGTTCTTC; CDR3: CASSQGSGAYNEQFF
size: .; J: TRBJ2-7; D: TRBD1; V: TRBV27; DNA: TGTGCCAGCAGTTTAACCCGGACAGGAGCCTACGAGCAGTACTTC; CDR3: CASSLTRTGAYEQYF
size: many; J: TRBJ2-7; D: .; V: TRBV28; DNA: TGTGCCAGCCGGGGGTCGGGGGCCCAGCAGTACTTC; CDR3: CASRGSGAQQYF
size: .; J: TRBJ2-7; D: TRBD2; V: TRBV5-1; DNA: TGCGCCAGCAGCCTGGGGACTAGCGGGGAGGGTTACGAGCAGTACTTC; CDR3: CASSLGTSGEGYEQYF
size: .; J: TRBJ2-7; D: .; V: TRBV7-9; DNA: TGTGCCAGCAGTATAGGGACGGTGGAGCGCGAGCAGTACTTC; CDR3: CASSIGTVEREQYF
size: .; J: TRBJ2-2; D: .; V: TRBV28; DNA: TGTGCCAGCAGCCCACCGAGCGATCCTCGGGCCGGGGAGCTGTTTTTT; CDR3: CASSPPSDPRAGELFF
size: .; J: TRBJ1-5; D: TRBD1; V: TRBV10-1; DNA: TGCGCCAGCAGACACAGGGGTAATCAGCCCCAGCATTTT; CDR3: CASRHRGNQPQHF
size: few; J: TRBJ2-1; D: TRBD1; V: TRBV28; DNA: TGTGCCAGCAGCCCCCCGGCTGACAGGGTGGGTGAGCAGTTCTTC; CDR3: CASSPPADRVGEQFF
size: .; J: TRBJ2-5; D: TRBD1; V: TRBV2; DNA: TGTGCCAGCAGATTACAGGGGAAAGAGACCCAGTACTTC; CDR3: CASRLQGKETQYF
size: once; J: TRBJ2-1; D: TRBD2; V: TRBV6-1; DNA: TGTGCCAGTTCTGTTGACAGCGGGACCTACAATGAGCAGTTCTTC; CDR3: CASSVDSGTYNEQFF
size: few; J: TRBJ2-7; D: TRBD2; V: TRBV29-1; DNA: TGCAGCGTTGTTAGCGGGAATCTTCTCGAGCAGTACTTC; CDR3: CSVVSGNLLEQYF
size: .; J: TRBJ2-5; D: .; V: TRBV14; DNA: TGTGCCAGCAGCCAAGGACGGTGGGTCGCGTACCAAGAGACCCAGTACTTC; CDR3: CASSQGRWVAYQETQYF
size: .; J: TRBJ1-2; D: .; V: TRBV4-1; DNA: TGCGCCAGCAGCCACCGGGGGCGGAAAGGAGGCTACACCTTC; CDR3: CASSHRGRKGGYTF
size: .; J: TRBJ2-3; D: .; V: TRBV4-2; DNA: TGTGCCAGCAGCCCAACAAGGGATACGCAGTATTTT; CDR3: CASSPTRDTQYF
size: .; J: TRBJ2-2; D: TRBD1; V: TRBV25-1; DNA: TGTGCCAGCAGTGTCGACAGGGACACCGGGGAGCTGTTTTTT; CDR3: CASSVDRDTGELFF
size: .; J: TRBJ2-3; D: .; V: TRBV19; DNA: TGTGCCAGTAGTATTGGTGTCGGCACTAGCACAGATACGCAGTATTTT; CDR3: CASSIGVGTSTDTQYF
size: .; J: TRBJ2-7; D: .; V: TRBV5-1; DNA: TGCGCCAGCAGCGAACAGGGCTATGGGGGCGAGCAGTACTTC; CDR3: CASSEQGYGGEQYF
size: .; J: TRBJ2-7; D: .; V: TRBV6-1; DNA: TGTGCCAGCAGTGAGGAGGCGGGAAGCTCCTACGAGCAGTACTTC; CDR3: CASSEEAGSSYEQYF
size: .; J: TRBJ1-4; D: .; V: TRBV5-6; DNA: TGTGCCAGCAGCTCGGAGGGCAGGGGAGTTGAAAAACTGTTTTTT; CDR3: CASSSEGRGVEKLFF
size: once; J: TRBJ1-1; D: .; V: TRBV30; DNA: TGTGCCTCTATTCTGAGGGGCACTGAAGCTTTCTTT; CDR3: CASILRGTEAFF
size: .; J: TRBJ1-2; D: .; V: TRBV28; DNA: TGTGCCAGCCGGTGGGGGAGATATGGCTACACCTTC; CDR3: CASRWGRYGYTF